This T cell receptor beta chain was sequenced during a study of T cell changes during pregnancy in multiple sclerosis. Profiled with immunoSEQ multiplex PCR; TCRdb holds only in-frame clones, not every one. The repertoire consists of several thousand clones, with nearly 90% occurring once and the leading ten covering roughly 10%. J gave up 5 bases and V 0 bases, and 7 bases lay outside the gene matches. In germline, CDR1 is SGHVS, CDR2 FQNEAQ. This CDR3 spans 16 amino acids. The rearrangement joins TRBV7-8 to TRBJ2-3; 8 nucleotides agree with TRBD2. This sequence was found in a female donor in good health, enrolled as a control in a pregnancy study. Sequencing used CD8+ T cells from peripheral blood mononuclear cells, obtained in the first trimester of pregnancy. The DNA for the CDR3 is TGTGCCAGCAGCTTAGCCTCGGGGGGGGCTGGAGATACGCAGTATTTT. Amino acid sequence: CASSLASGGAGDTQYF. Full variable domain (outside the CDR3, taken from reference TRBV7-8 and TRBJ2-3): GAGVSQSPRYKVAKRGQDVALRCDPISGHVSLFWYQQALGQGPEFLTYFQNEAQLDKSGLPSDRFFAERPEGSVSTLKIQRTQQEDSAVYLCASSLASGGAGDTQYFGPGTRLTVL.